The rows below give T cell receptor beta chains drawn from one sample of a study of blood T cell repertoires in COVID-19. Some clones are missing from TCRdb's copy, which holds only in-frame ones; the method was immunoSEQ multiplex PCR. Of fewer than 250,000 clones listed, about 81% are singletons. Sequencing was carried out using PBMCs or T cells enriched from blood (not recorded which). These receptors came from a woman in her twenties or thirties who had recovered from COVID-19. CDR3s include the opening cysteine and the closing phenylalanine or tryptophan. Each record gives: V gene, D gene, J gene, clone size, CDR3 protein, CDR3 DNA. D genes are given only for firm matches. A row's size may be missing; if present it is once, few, many or a size class.

TRBV3-1/TRBV3-2	TRBD1	TRBJ1-4	-	CASSLRTGGEKLFF	TGTGCCAGCAGCCTGCGGACAGGGGGTGAAAAACTGTTTTTT
TRBV10-2	TRBD1	TRBJ1-1	once	CASSTRDRAMNTEAFF	TGCGCCAGCAGTACCCGGGACAGGGCCATGAACACTGAAGCTTTCTTT
TRBV7-2	-	TRBJ2-7	few	CASSPPGPLGEQYF	TGTGCCAGCAGCCCTCCGGGTCCCTTAGGCGAGCAGTACTTC
TRBV2	-	TRBJ1-5	once	CASSAGGGNQPQHF	TGTGCCAGCAGCGCGGGGGGGGGCAATCAGCCCCAGCATTTT
TRBV3-1/TRBV3-2	TRBD1	TRBJ1-5	-	CASSLTGANQPQHF	TGTGCCAGCAGCCTTACAGGGGCCAATCAGCCCCAGCATTTT
TRBV28	TRBD1	TRBJ1-2	few	CAARGNYGYTF	TGTGCCGCCAGGGGGAACTATGGCTACACCTTC
TRBV3-1/TRBV3-2	-	TRBJ1-1	-	CASSQPSTLTFRAFF	TGTGCCAGCAGCCAACCCTCCACCTTGACATTTAGGGCTTTCTTT
TRBV19	TRBD1	TRBJ1-5	-	CASSSRQGYSNQPQHF	TGTGCCAGTAGTAGCAGACAGGGCTATAGCAATCAGCCCCAGCATTTT
TRBV24-1	-	TRBJ1-4	-	CATSDFTGEKLFF	TGTGCCACCAGTGATTTCACAGGTGAAAAACTGTTTTTT
TRBV7-2	TRBD2	TRBJ2-5	-	CASSLRLAGGGETQYF	TGTGCCAGCAGCCTTCGACTAGCGGGAGGCGGAGAGACCCAGTACTTC
TRBV30	-	TRBJ2-7	-	CAWSHIPAAHVSYEQYF	TGTGCCTGGAGCCATATCCCCGCGGCGCATGTCTCCTACGAGCAGTACTTC
TRBV19	-	TRBJ2-1	-	CAITDESNEQFF	TGTGCCATCACAGACGAGAGCAATGAGCAGTTCTTC
TRBV19	-	TRBJ1-5	-	CASSIDGSDQPQHF	TGTGCCAGTAGTATAGATGGGAGTGATCAGCCCCAGCATTTT
TRBV28	TRBD1	TRBJ1-5	-	CASARTGPHQPQHF	TGTGCCAGCGCCAGGACAGGGCCCCATCAGCCCCAGCATTTT
TRBV19	TRBD2	TRBJ2-3	-	CASREASGSPDTQYF	TGTGCCTCCCGAGAGGCTAGCGGGAGCCCAGATACGCAGTATTTT
TRBV29-1	TRBD2	TRBJ2-1	-	CSVVLLAGNYNEQFF	TGCAGCGTTGTGCTATTAGCGGGGAACTACAATGAGCAGTTCTTC
TRBV2	-	TRBJ1-1	once	CASRRDTNTEAFF	TGTGCCAGCAGACGGGACACCAACACTGAAGCTTTCTTT
TRBV6-6	TRBD1	TRBJ1-5	-	CASILQGDQPQHF	TGTGCCAGCATCCTACAGGGGGATCAGCCCCAGCATTTT
TRBV6-6	-	TRBJ2-2	-	CASSPDRANTGELFF	TGTGCCAGCAGTCCCGACAGAGCGAACACCGGGGAGCTGTTTTTT
TRBV13	TRBD1	TRBJ2-7	-	CASSTGVGEQYF	TGTGCCAGCAGTACAGGGGTGGGAGAGCAGTACTTC
TRBV11-2	TRBD2	TRBJ2-5	few	CASSLALAGGSQETQYF	TGTGCCAGCAGCTTGGCGCTAGCGGGAGGGTCCCAAGAGACCCAGTACTTC
TRBV7-8	-	TRBJ2-6	-	CASSAQAVTPSGANVLTF	TGTGCCAGCAGCGCACAGGCTGTCACCCCCTCTGGGGCCAACGTCCTGACTTTC
TRBV15	TRBD1	TRBJ2-7	once	CATSRDLPGQGSEQYF	TGTGCCACCAGCAGAGATCTTCCCGGACAGGGCTCCGAGCAGTACTTC
TRBV14	TRBD2	TRBJ2-1	-	CASSPLAGVTEQFF	TGTGCCAGCAGCCCCCTGGCGGGAGTAACTGAGCAGTTCTTC
TRBV29-1	-	TRBJ2-2	-	CSVEDGAGTGELFF	TGCAGCGTTGAGGATGGGGCAGGAACCGGGGAGCTGTTTTTT
TRBV11-2	-	TRBJ2-1	-	CASSPSAAGHNEQFF	TGTGCCAGCAGCCCCTCGGCAGCGGGCCACAATGAGCAGTTCTTC
TRBV9	TRBD2	TRBJ2-1	-	CASSVKGLAGYNEQFF	TGTGCCAGCAGCGTTAAGGGACTAGCGGGATACAATGAGCAGTTCTTC
TRBV2	-	TRBJ1-1	-	CATETRGPNTEAFF	TGTGCCACGGAGACCAGGGGACCGAACACTGAAGCTTTCTTT
TRBV7-2	TRBD1	TRBJ2-7	-	CASSSGTVSYEQYF	TGTGCCAGCAGCTCCGGGACAGTTTCCTACGAGCAGTACTTC
TRBV27	-	TRBJ1-6	-	CASSLSVGGVISPLHF	TGTGCCAGCAGTTTATCGGTCGGGGGAGTAATTTCACCCCTCCACTTT
TRBV27	-	TRBJ1-3	-	CASSRRLSSGNTIYF	TGTGCCAGCAGTCGGAGGCTTTCCTCTGGAAACACCATATATTTT
TRBV10-3	-	TRBJ1-5	-	CAISDLGQGQPQHF	TGTGCCATCAGTGACTTGGGGCAGGGTCAGCCCCAGCATTTT
TRBV9	TRBD1	TRBJ1-3	few	CASSSQTGGGNTIYF	TGTGCCAGCAGCTCCCAGACAGGGGGCGGAAACACCATATATTTT
TRBV6-5	TRBD2	TRBJ2-3	-	CASSAGTSGPDTQYF	TGTGCCAGCAGCGCTGGGACTAGCGGCCCAGATACGCAGTATTTT
TRBV28	-	TRBJ1-2	-	CASRLSQGGNYGYTF	TGTGCCAGCAGGCTCTCACAGGGCGGGAACTATGGCTACACCTTC
TRBV3-1/TRBV3-2	TRBD1	TRBJ2-2	-	CASSQGTGGAGELFF	TGTGCCAGCAGCCAAGGGACAGGTGGGGCCGGGGAGCTGTTTTTT
TRBV27	-	TRBJ1-6	once	CASSLLSSYNSPLHF	TGTGCCAGCAGTTTATTGAGCTCCTATAATTCACCCCTCCACTTT
TRBV4-1	TRBD2	TRBJ2-3	-	CASTWTSLTDTQYF	TGCGCCAGCACCTGGACTAGCTTGACAGATACGCAGTATTTT
TRBV29-1	TRBD2	TRBJ2-1	-	CSVWLAGYNEQFF	TGCAGCGTTTGGCTAGCGGGGTACAATGAGCAGTTCTTC
TRBV29-1	TRBD1	TRBJ1-4	few	CSAEGQGNEKLFF	TGCAGCGCTGAAGGACAGGGTAATGAAAAACTGTTTTTT
TRBV7-2	TRBD2	TRBJ2-1	-	CASSLASGGREAQGDEQFF	TGTGCCAGCAGCTTAGCGAGTGGTGGGCGGGAGGCCCAAGGGGATGAGCAGTTCTTC
TRBV29-1	-	TRBJ1-5	few	CSVGAGVNQPQHF	TGCAGCGTTGGGGCAGGGGTCAATCAGCCCCAGCATTTT
TRBV28	TRBD1	TRBJ1-4	few	CASSSHGQGSGEKLFF	TGTGCCAGCAGTTCGCATGGACAGGGTAGCGGTGAAAAACTGTTTTTT
TRBV10-3	-	TRBJ2-3	-	CAIRPGSTDTQYF	TGTGCCATCAGACCGGGGAGCACAGATACGCAGTATTTT
TRBV7-2	TRBD2	TRBJ2-5	-	CASSPRTSSGETQYF	TGTGCCAGCAGCCCCAGGACTAGTTCGGGAGAGACCCAGTACTTC
TRBV7-9	-	TRBJ2-7	-	CASSERDTYEQYF	TGTGCCAGCAGCGAGAGGGACACCTACGAGCAGTACTTC
TRBV2	TRBD1	TRBJ1-2	-	CASIGTGKGYTF	TGTGCCAGCATTGGGACAGGGAAAGGCTACACCTTC
TRBV6-4	TRBD1	TRBJ2-7	-	CARALGQGAHEQYF	TGTGCCAGGGCCCTGGGACAGGGGGCCCACGAGCAGTACTTC
TRBV28	-	TRBJ1-6	-	CASSFSARGNSPLHF	TGTGCCAGCAGTTTTTCGGCCAGGGGAAACTCACCCCTCCACTTT
TRBV6-1	TRBD2	TRBJ2-7	-	CASSEGREGYEQYF	TGTGCCAGCAGTGAAGGCCGGGAGGGGTACGAGCAGTACTTC
TRBV6-4	TRBD2	TRBJ2-3	-	CASSESLAGGPGDTQYF	TGTGCCAGCAGTGAATCCCTAGCGGGAGGGCCCGGAGATACGCAGTATTTT
TRBV15	-	TRBJ1-2	-	CATSRAGSRYGYTF	TGTGCCACCAGCAGAGCAGGCAGTCGCTATGGCTACACCTTC
TRBV19	-	TRBJ1-2	-	CASNPVGFGGYGYTF	TGTGCCAGCAATCCGGTCGGCTTCGGCGGCTATGGCTACACCTTC
TRBV3-1/TRBV3-2	TRBD2	TRBJ2-2	few	CASSQYGLAGGLTGELFF	TGTGCCAGCAGCCAATACGGACTAGCGGGAGGTCTCACCGGGGAGCTGTTTTTT